The T cell receptor beta chain described here comes from a study of blood T cell repertoires in COVID-19. Study summary: Samples came from the United States, Italy and Spain, spanning acute and convalescent COVID-19.

Method: immunoSEQ multiplex PCR; TCRdb's copy keeps in-frame clones and lacks some. The data hold about 240,000 clones, with more than 70% observed a single time. V shed 6 bases and J shed 10 bases, with 16 bases lying between them. Per germline, CDR1 MNHEY and CDR2 SVGEGT. The CDR3 has 13 amino acids. The V gene is TRBV6-2 or TRBV6-3, the J gene TRBJ2-1; D might be TRBD1 (6 bases). The origin of this receptor is a woman in her thirties or forties who had recovered from COVID-19. The specimen sequenced was peripheral blood. CDR3 in amino acids: CASSQTGLGEQFF. The CDR3, as DNA: TGTGCCAGCAGCCAAACAGGGTTAGGGGAGCAGTTCTTC.